Below, 9 T cell receptor beta chains from the same sample are listed, as sequenced in a study of immune evolution from preneoplasia to lung adenocarcinoma. Assay used: immunoSEQ multiplex PCR; TCRdb lists only in-frame clones, some missing. This table has several thousand clones, over 80% appearing once. Specimen: FFPE lung adenocarcinoma in situ tissue. Source of these receptors: a donor older than 65 with lung adenocarcinoma.

The chain links TRBV7-7 to TRBJ1-4; 10 bases match TRBD1. Germline trimming cut 5 bases from V and 6 bases from J; bases unmatched to any gene: 9. Germline CDR1 and CDR2: SSHAT and FNYEAQ (reference sequence). The length of the CDR3 is 16 residues. In nucleotides, the CDR3 is TGTGCCAGCAGCCCTCCCGGGACAGGGGAAGATGAAAAACTGTTTTTT. Its protein product is CASSPPGTGEDEKLFF.

This rearrangement joins TRBV5-4 to TRBJ1-2, with a weak D call TRBD1 (6 bases). Per the germline V gene, CDR1 is SGHNT and CDR2 is YYREEE (reference sequence). The ends were cut back, 4 bases at V and 11 bases at J, with 18 bases in the middle. The CDR3 covers 13 residues. The CDR3: CASSQDRFWWYTF. The CDR3 bases are TGTGCCAGCAGCCAGGACAGATTTTGGTGGTACACCTTC.

This chain uses TRBV11-2 with TRBJ2-2, with D possibly matching TRBD1 (6 bases). The CDR3 is 15 residues long. Germline V CDR1 and CDR2: SGHAT, FQNNGV. V was pared by 1 base and J by 4 bases, with 10 bases between. For the CDR3, the DNA is TGTGCCAGCAGCTTAGTTAACAGGGTCACCGGGGAGCTGTTTTTT. It specifies CASSLVNRVTGELFF.

The genes are TRBV5-1 and TRBJ2-7, with a weak D call TRBD1 (6 bases). In germline, CDR1 is SGHRS, CDR2 YFSETQ. The CDR3 contains 14 residues. Trimming took 0 bases from V and 3 from J, leaving 10 bases between them. The CDR3 is CASSLGIGGYEQYF. The CDR3 nucleotides are TGCGCCAGCAGCTTGGGTATAGGGGGCTACGAGCAGTACTTC.

CDR3 sequence (DNA): TGTGCCAGCAGTGAACTCTACACCGGGACAGCTAATAATTCACCCCTCCACTTT. It codes for CASSELYTGTANNSPLHF. The rearrangement uses TRBV6-1 and TRBJ1-6, with TRBD1 matching over 7 bases. Germline V CDR1 and CDR2: MNHNS, SASEGT. V gave up 2 bases and J gave up 5 bases; unmatched junction bases: 12. The CDR3 consists of 18 residues.

This clone was detected a few times. The chain couples TRBV7-9 to TRBJ1-2; tentative D call: TRBD1 (5 bases). V lost 4 bases and J 5 bases, leaving 11 bases between the germline ends. The V gene's germline CDR1 is SEHNR and CDR2 FQNEAQ (reference sequence). The CDR3 runs 13 residues. The CDR3 region has the DNA TGTGCCAGCAGCTCGGGGCCGAGTTATGGCTACACCTTC. Protein product: CASSSGPSYGYTF.

This clone appeared once. The V gene is TRBV19, the J gene TRBJ1-5; D is undetermined. This CDR3 spans 15 amino acids. Germline CDR1 LNHDA, CDR2 SQIVND (reference sequence). V gave up 2 bases and J gave up 0 bases, with 8 bases separating them. The CDR3 spells CASSIIGLSNQPQHF. The DNA of the CDR3 is TGTGCCAGTAGTATAATAGGGCTTAGCAATCAGCCCCAGCATTTT.

The chain is built from TRBV7-9 and TRBJ2-1; 8 nucleotides align to TRBD1. The V gene end was trimmed by 7 bases and the J gene end by 5 bases; junction bases not matched to a gene: 10. CDR3 length: 15 residues. In germline, CDR1 is SEHNR, CDR2 FQNEAQ (reference sequence). CDR3 amino acids: CASNPPGQGHNEQFF. The CDR3 DNA follows: TGTGCCAGCAACCCCCCTGGACAGGGACACAATGAGCAGTTCTTC.

The chain recombines TRBV13 with TRBJ1-1; 7 nucleotides match TRBD1. The length of the CDR3 is 14 residues. V lost 5 bases, J lost 1 base, and 4 bases stayed unmatched. CDR1 and CDR2 (germline): PRHDT, FYEKMQ (reference sequence). CDR3 sequence reads: CASSLGQANTEAFF. Written as DNA, the CDR3 is TGTGCCAGCAGCCTCGGACAGGCGAACACTGAAGCTTTCTTT.